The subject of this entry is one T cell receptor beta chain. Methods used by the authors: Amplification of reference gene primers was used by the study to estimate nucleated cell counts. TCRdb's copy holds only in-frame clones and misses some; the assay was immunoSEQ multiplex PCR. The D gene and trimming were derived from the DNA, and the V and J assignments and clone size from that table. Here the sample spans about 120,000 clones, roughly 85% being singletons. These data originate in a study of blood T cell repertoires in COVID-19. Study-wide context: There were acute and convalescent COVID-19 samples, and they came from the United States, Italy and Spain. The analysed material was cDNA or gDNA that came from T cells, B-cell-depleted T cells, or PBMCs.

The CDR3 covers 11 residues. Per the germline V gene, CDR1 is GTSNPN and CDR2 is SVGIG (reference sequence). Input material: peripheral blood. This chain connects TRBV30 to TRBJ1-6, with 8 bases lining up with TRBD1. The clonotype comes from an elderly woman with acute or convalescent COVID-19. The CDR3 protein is CKGQDNSPLHF. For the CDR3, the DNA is TGTAAGGGACAGGATAATTCACCCCTCCACTTT.